The sequence of this T cell receptor beta chain was determined in a study of blood T cells in healthy people across ages. About the study: When template switching was applied, about one barcoded beta molecule was captured per two T cells.

Comments on this clonotype: Its antigen remains unidentified.

The germline V and J ends were trimmed by 2 bases and 1 base, with 5 bases remaining between them. The CDR3 length is 12 residues. Per germline, CDR1 DFQATT and CDR2 SNEGSKA (reference sequence). Study results and limitations: Lack of knowledge of donor CMV status possibly confounded expanded clonotype changes. The fall in TCR beta diversity per million T cells was roughly linear with age.

Each sample used at least 6.5 million PBMCs. A sample-barcoded 5' primer and a J-beta primer mix were used in a second PCR of roughly 7 to 12 cycles. TCRdb ran MiXCR on the 5' RACE reads and lists one entry per CDR3 protein. This sample carries around 800,000 distinct CDR3 sequences, approximately 48% of them seen once, and the ten largest clones take roughly 19%. The receptor's source is a man aged 55-75 years in good health. Input material: blood. V usage is TRBV20-1 and J usage is TRBJ1-1; no reliable D call. The CDR3 sequence: CSARSGNTEAFF. The CDR3 nucleotides read TGCAGTGCTAGATCAGGGAACACTGAAGCTTTCTTT.